This T cell receptor beta chain was retrieved from a study of sequential checkpoint blockade in melanoma (dated by TCRdb to the late 2010s). With respect to the entire study: In a 1:1 randomization, patients received either first-line nivolumab then ipilimumab (arm A) or ipilimumab then nivolumab (arm B). Maintenance nivolumab came after each of the two trial sequences. Study-level results and caveats: Validation of the response-prediction model combining TCR metrics and mutation burden is needed in larger, independent patient cohorts.

TCRbeta CDR3 regions were immunosequenced from genomic DNA with the immunoSEQ Assay. Before high-throughput sequencing, the genomic DNA was amplified using bias-controlled multiplex PCR. As for how the authors treated the data: To quantify the absolute abundance of each unique TCRbeta CDR3 region, the sequences were collapsed and filtered. Clonality, defined as 1 minus Pielou's evenness, was calculated using productive rearrangements only. A previously published method was used to identify clones whose frequencies were significantly greater in on-treatment samples than in baseline samples. Sourced from immuneACCESS, this table was stored by TCRdb with only in-frame sequences that have V and J called. A share of the clones is absent; for the studies checked, an unresolved V gene accounts for under half, and the remainder has no known explanation. V, J and clone size were drawn from that table, and D and trimming were deduced from the DNA. The sample table contains about 2,000 clones; only one count was recorded for around 53% of them. 25% to 35% of the sample rests with the top ten.

According to the study, the label for this sample's treatment or condition signals: randomized to nivolumab then ipilimumab (arm A) or the reverse (arm B). None of the patients in the trial had previously been given DNA-damaging chemotherapy. On a FACS Aria II flow cytometer, live CD3+CD8+ cells that were negative for CD19 and CD56 were sorted from thawed PBMCs. The samples were obtained from melanoma patients enrolled in CheckMate 064, an open-label, randomized phase II trial testing sequential checkpoint blockade. Peripheral blood mononuclear cells were obtained through leukapheresis, purified using Ficoll-Paque, and frozen in human serum containing approximately 10% DMSO. Immediately after sorting, the purity of sorted blood CD3+CD8+ cells was verified to be >95%, after which DNA was extracted. Including cysteine and phenylalanine, the CDR3 has 15 amino acids. Only CDR3 DNA is held: 45 bases, read in frame from base 1. Reading the germline V gene gives CDR1 MNHNS and CDR2 SASEGT.

This clone was recorded once. What antigen it recognizes has not been identified. One end of the junction fails to match germline, which may point to a read error. This receptor was obtained from a human patient with melanoma. Some clones in this sample may be carry-over from other donors' samples. The V and J genes are TRBV6-1 and TRBJ1-5; the D segment could be TRBD1, given 6 matching bases. The sequencing used CD8+ T cells sorted from blood (inferred from file names), collected from a patient given nivolumab and ipilimumab in sequence. The encoded CDR3 is CTSTAGETNNQPQHF. The DNA sequence is TGTACCAGCACGGCAGGGGAGACTAACAATCAGCCCCAGCATTTT.